Below, one T cell receptor (beta chain) is given with its context. Its antigen is unknown. This record comes from a study of esophageal squamous cell carcinoma under preoperative chemotherapy. V shed 5 bases and J 0 bases; nucleotides not matched to a gene: 12. CDR1 is SEHNR, CDR2 FQNEAQ, per germline (reference sequence). CDR3 length: 18 amino acids. Time point indicated: before preoperative PTX-NDP chemotherapy. TCRdb passed the PCR reads through MiXCR, listing each CDR3 protein once. Of just over 30,000 distinct CDR3 sequences listed, approximately 50% are singletons. Study-wide results and limits: Chemotherapy was followed by significantly higher TCR diversity in peripheral T cells only, not tumor-infiltrating lymphocytes. Abundant clones tended to shrink rather than expand after paclitaxel-nedaplatin.

This chain uses TRBV7-9 with TRBJ2-3; 9 bases line up with TRBD2. This receptor was taken from a human donor with esophageal squamous cell carcinoma. The donor label of this sample is uncertain. This specimen was collected from a patient given preoperative chemotherapy. The CDR3 here is CASSQLAGELSSTDTQYF. CDR3 nucleotide sequence: TGTGCCAGCAGCCAATTAGCGGGAGAGCTTTCTAGCACAGATACGCAGTATTTT.